This T cell receptor (beta chain) was sequenced for a study of shared clonotypes between healthy human individuals. Study observations and caveats: Clonotypes that were shared across a handful of donors made up approximately 5.1% of naive CD4 clonotypes.

For each subset, genomic DNA was distributed in equal portions over several immunoSEQ plates. Generated by immunoSEQ multiplex PCR, the TCRdb table keeps only in-frame clones and is missing some. The sample has about 2 million clones; about 95% are singletons. The trim removed 2 bases at V and 7 bases at J, leaving 11 bases unmatched. CDR3 size: 16 residues. Germline V gene lookup returns CDR1 MNHEY and CDR2 SVGAGI. In regard to this clone: Antigen unknown.

Naive CD8 cells, CD45RO-negative and positively selected for CCR7, excluded terminally differentiated effector memory CD45RA+ cells. The TCR originated in a man between 18 and 29 years old in good health. The specimen was naive CD8+ T cells sorted from blood. The rearrangement links TRBV6-5 to TRBJ2-3; 8 bases match TRBD2. This chain's CDR3 is CASSYVTAGLAYTQYF. Here the CDR3 DNA reads TGTGCCAGCAGTTACGTGACAGCAGGACTAGCCTATACGCAGTATTTT.